A single TCR beta chain is shown here with its context. Its cognate antigen is unknown. Measured with immunoSEQ multiplex PCR; TCRdb has only the in-frame clones, and not every one. Here the sample spans some 190,000 clones, over 90% being singletons. This entry is derived from a study of T cell responses to AZD1222 COVID-19 vaccine. Points from the study as a whole: Repertoire sampling was restricted to post-peak T cell response timepoints. Seropositive at baseline were only a handful of AZD1222 recipients.

Germline V CDR1 and CDR2: MNHEY, SVGAGI. This CDR3 region has 14 residues. Trimming cost V 5 bases and J 2 bases; bases outside gene matches: 6. Second-dose groups at about 4 or about 12 weeks were pooled. The chain joins TRBV6-5 to TRBJ2-7; 7 nucleotides align to TRBD1. The specimen was peripheral blood, collected 28 days after the second AZD1222 dose. The TCR comes from an adult who received the AZD1222 COVID-19 vaccine. CDR3 protein: CASSPNRGAYEQYF. The CDR3 nucleotides are TGTGCCAGCAGTCCGAACAGGGGAGCCTACGAGCAGTACTTC.